This T cell receptor beta chain came from a study of blood T cell repertoires in COVID-19. Sequenced by immunoSEQ multiplex PCR; TCRdb stores in-frame clones only, minus some. The sample records about 460,000 clones, more than 85% being singletons. V was shortened by 2 bases and J by 5 bases, with 7 bases between the two germline ends. The germline CDR1 and CDR2 sequences are MNHEY and SVGAGI. The CDR3 consists of 13 residues. The chain uses TRBV6-5 and TRBJ2-1; no definite D call. The origin of this receptor is a woman in her sixties or seventies who had recovered from COVID-19. Sequencing was performed on PBMCs or T cells enriched from blood (not recorded which). The DNA for the CDR3 is TGTGCCAGCAGTTACGGCCAAGACAATGAGCAGTTCTTC. Translated: CASSYGQDNEQFF.